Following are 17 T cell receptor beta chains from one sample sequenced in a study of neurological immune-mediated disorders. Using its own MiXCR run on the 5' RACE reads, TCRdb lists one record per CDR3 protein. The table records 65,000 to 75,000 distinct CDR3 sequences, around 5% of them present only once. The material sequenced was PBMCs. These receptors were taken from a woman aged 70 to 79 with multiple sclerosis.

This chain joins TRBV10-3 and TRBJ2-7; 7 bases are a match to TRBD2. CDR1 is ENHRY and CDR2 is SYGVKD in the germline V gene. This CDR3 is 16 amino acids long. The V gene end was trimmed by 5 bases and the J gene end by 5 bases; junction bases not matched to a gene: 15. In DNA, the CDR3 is TGTGCCATCAGTACCTCGGGGGGAGCGGGACTGGACGAGCAGTACTTC. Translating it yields CAISTSGGAGLDEQYF.

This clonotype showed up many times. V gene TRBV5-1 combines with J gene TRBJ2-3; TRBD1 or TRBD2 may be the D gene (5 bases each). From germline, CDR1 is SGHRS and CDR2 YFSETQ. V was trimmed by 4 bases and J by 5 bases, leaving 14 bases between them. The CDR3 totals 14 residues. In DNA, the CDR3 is TGCGCCAGCAGCGGGGGACGGACCCTAGATACGCAGTATTTT. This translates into CASSGGRTLDTQYF.

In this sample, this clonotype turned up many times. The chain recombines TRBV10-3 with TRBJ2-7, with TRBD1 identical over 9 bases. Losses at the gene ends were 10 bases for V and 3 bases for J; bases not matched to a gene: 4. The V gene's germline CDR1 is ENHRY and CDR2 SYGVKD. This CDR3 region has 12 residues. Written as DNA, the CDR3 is TGTGCCAGTTCGGGACAGGGCTACGAGCAGTACTTC. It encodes CASSGQGYEQYF.

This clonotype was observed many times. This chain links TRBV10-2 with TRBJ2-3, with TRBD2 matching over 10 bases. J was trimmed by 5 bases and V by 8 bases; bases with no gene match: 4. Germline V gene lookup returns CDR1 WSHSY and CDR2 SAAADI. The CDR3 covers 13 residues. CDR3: CASSRTSGDTQYF. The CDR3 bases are TGCGCCAGCTCGAGGACTAGCGGAGATACGCAGTATTTT.

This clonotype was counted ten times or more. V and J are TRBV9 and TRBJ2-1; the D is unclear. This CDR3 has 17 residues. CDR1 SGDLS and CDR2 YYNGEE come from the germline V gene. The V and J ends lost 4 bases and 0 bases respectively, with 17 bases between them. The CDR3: CASSPSRSVDSYNEQFF. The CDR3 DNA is TGTGCCAGCAGCCCTTCAAGGAGCGTCGACTCCTACAATGAGCAGTTCTTC.

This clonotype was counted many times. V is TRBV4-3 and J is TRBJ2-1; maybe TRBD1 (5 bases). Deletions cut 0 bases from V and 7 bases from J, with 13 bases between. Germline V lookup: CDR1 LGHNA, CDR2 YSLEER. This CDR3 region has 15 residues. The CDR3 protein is CASSQEDRGGNEQFF. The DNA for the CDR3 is TGCGCCAGCAGCCAAGAGGATAGGGGTGGGAATGAGCAGTTCTTC.

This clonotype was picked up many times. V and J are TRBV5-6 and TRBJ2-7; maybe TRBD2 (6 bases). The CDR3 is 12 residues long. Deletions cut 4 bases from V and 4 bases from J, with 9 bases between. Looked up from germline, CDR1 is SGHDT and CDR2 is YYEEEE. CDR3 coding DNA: TGTGCCAGCAGCCCGGGACTTTACGAGCAGTACTTC. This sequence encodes CASSPGLYEQYF.

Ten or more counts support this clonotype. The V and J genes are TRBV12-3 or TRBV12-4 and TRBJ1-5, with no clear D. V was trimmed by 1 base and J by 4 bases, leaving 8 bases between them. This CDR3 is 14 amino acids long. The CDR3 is CASSLEAGNQPQHF. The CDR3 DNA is TGTGCCAGCAGTTTAGAGGCGGGAAATCAGCCCCAGCATTTT.

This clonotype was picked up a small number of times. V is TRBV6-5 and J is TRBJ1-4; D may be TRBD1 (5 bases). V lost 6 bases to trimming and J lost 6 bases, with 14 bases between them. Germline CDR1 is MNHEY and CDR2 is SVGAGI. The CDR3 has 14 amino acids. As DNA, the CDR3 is TGTGCCAGCAGGCGCAGGGTACGTGATGAAAAACTGTTTTTT. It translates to CASRRRVRDEKLFF.

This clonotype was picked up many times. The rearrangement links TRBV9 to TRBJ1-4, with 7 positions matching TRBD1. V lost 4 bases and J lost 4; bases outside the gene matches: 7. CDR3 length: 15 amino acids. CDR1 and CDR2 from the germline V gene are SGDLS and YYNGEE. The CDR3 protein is CASSPRTGGNEKLFF. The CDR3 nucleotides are TGTGCCAGCAGCCCCCGGACAGGCGGTAATGAAAAACTGTTTTTT.

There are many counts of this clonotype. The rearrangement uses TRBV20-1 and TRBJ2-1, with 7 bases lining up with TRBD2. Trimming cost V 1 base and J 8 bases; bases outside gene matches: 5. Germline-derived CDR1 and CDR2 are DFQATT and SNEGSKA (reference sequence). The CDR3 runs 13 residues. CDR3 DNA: TGCAGTGCTAGAGGGAGGACTAGTCATGAGCAGTTCTTC. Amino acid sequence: CSARGRTSHEQFF.

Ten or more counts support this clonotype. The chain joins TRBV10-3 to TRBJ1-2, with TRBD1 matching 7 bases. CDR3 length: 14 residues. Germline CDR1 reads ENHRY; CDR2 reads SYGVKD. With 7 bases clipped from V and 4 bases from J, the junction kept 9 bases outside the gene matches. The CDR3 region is CAINGQEALYGYTF. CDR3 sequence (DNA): TGTGCCATCAATGGACAGGAGGCTCTCTATGGCTACACCTTC.

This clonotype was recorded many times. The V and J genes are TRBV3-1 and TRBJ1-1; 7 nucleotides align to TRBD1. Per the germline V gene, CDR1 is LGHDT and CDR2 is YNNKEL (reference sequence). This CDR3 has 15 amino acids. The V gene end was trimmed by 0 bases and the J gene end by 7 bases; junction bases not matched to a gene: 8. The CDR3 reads CASSQEIAGGSEAFF. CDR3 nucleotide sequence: TGTGCCAGCAGCCAAGAAATTGCAGGGGGGAGTGAAGCTTTCTTT.

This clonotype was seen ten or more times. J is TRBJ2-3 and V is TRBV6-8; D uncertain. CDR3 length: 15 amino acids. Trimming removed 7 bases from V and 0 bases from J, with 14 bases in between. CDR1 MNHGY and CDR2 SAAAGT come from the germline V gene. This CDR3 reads CASTMPKGSTDTQYF. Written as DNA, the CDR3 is TGTGCCAGCACCATGCCGAAGGGAAGCACAGATACGCAGTATTTT.

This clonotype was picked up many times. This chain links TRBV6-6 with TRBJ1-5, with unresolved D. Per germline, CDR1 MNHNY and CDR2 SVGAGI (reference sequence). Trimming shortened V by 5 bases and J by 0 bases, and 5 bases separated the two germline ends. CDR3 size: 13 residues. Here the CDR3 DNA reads TGTGCCAGCAGTACCTCTAGCAATCAGCCCCAGCATTTT. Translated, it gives CASSTSSNQPQHF.

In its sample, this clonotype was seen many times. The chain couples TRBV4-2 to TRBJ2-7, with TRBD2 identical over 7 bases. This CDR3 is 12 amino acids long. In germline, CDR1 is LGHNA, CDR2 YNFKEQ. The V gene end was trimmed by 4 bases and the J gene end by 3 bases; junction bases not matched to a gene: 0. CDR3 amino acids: CASSREGYEQYF. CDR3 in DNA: TGTGCCAGCAGCCGGGAGGGCTACGAGCAGTACTTC.

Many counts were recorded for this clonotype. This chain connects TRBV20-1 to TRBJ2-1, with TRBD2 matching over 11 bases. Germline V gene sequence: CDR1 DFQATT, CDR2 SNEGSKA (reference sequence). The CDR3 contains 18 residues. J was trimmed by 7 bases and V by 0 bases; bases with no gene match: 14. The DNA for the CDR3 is TGCAGTGCTAGAGACTTCCGGGGCACTAGCGGGAGTACGAATGAGCAGTTCTTC. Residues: CSARDFRGTSGSTNEQFF.